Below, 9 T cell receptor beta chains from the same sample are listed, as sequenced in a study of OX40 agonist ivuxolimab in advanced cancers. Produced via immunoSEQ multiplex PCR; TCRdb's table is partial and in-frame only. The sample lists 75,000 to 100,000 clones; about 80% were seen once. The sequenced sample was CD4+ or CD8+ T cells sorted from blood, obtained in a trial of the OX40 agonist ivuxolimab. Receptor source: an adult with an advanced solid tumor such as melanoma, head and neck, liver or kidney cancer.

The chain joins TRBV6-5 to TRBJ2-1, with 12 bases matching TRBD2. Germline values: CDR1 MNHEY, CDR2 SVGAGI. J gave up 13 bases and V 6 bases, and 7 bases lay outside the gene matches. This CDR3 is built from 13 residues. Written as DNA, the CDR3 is TGTGCCAGCAGCCTGTCTAGCGGGAGGGAACAGTTCTTC. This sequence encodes CASSLSSGREQFF.

The CDR3: CASSRGAGNEKLFF. The CDR3, as DNA: TGTGCCAGCAGCCGGGGGGCAGGGAACGAAAAACTGTTTTTT. V is TRBV7-2 and J is TRBJ1-4; D is possibly TRBD1 (6 bases). The CDR3 totals 14 residues. Germline CDR1 is SGHTA and CDR2 is FQGNSA. V lost 5 bases to trimming and J lost 8 bases, with 15 bases between them.

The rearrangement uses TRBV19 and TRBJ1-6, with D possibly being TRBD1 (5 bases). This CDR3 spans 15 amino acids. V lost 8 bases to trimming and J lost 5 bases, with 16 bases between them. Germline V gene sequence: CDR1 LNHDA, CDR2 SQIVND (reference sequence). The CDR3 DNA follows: TGTGCCAGTCGGACACAGGTGCTGGATAATTCACCCCTCCACTTT. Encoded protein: CASRTQVLDNSPLHF.

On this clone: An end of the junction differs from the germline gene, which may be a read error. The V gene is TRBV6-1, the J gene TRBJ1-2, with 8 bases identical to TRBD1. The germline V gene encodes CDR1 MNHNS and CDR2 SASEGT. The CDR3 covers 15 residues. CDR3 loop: CAISESQGARYGYTF. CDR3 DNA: TGTGCCATCAGTGAGTCTCAGGGGGCGCGTTATGGCTACACCTTC.

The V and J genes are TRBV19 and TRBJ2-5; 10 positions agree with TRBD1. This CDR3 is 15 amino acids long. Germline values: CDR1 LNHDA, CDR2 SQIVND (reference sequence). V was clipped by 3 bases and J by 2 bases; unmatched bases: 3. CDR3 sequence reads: CASSMRTGGQETQYF. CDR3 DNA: TGTGCCAGTAGTATGAGGACAGGGGGACAAGAGACCCAGTACTTC.

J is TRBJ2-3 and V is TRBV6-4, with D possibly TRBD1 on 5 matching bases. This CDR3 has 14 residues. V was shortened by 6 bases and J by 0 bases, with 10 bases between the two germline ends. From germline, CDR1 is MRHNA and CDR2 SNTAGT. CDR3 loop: CASSVQDSTDTQYF. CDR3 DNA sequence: TGTGCCAGCAGCGTACAGGATAGCACAGATACGCAGTATTTT.

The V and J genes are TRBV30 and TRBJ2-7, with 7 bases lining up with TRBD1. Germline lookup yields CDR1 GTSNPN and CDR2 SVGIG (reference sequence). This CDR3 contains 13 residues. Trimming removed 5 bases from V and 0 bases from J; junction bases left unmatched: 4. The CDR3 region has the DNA TGTGCCTGGGCCAACAGGGGCTCCTACGAGCAGTACTTC. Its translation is CAWANRGSYEQYF.

This chain's CDR3 is CASSQENTEAFF. CDR3 nucleotide sequence: TGTGCCAGCTCCCAGGAGAACACTGAAGCTTTCTTT. V is TRBV18 and J is TRBJ1-1, with unresolved D. V was cut by 6 bases and J by 1 base, with 6 bases left in between. This CDR3 comprises 12 residues. CDR1 KGHSH and CDR2 LQKENI come from the germline V gene.

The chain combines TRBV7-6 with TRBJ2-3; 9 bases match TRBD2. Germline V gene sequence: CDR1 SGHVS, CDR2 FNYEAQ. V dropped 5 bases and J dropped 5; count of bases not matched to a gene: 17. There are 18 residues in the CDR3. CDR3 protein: CASSDSIPSGKGLDTQYF. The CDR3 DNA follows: TGTGCCAGCAGCGACTCTATTCCTAGCGGGAAGGGCCTAGATACGCAGTATTTT.